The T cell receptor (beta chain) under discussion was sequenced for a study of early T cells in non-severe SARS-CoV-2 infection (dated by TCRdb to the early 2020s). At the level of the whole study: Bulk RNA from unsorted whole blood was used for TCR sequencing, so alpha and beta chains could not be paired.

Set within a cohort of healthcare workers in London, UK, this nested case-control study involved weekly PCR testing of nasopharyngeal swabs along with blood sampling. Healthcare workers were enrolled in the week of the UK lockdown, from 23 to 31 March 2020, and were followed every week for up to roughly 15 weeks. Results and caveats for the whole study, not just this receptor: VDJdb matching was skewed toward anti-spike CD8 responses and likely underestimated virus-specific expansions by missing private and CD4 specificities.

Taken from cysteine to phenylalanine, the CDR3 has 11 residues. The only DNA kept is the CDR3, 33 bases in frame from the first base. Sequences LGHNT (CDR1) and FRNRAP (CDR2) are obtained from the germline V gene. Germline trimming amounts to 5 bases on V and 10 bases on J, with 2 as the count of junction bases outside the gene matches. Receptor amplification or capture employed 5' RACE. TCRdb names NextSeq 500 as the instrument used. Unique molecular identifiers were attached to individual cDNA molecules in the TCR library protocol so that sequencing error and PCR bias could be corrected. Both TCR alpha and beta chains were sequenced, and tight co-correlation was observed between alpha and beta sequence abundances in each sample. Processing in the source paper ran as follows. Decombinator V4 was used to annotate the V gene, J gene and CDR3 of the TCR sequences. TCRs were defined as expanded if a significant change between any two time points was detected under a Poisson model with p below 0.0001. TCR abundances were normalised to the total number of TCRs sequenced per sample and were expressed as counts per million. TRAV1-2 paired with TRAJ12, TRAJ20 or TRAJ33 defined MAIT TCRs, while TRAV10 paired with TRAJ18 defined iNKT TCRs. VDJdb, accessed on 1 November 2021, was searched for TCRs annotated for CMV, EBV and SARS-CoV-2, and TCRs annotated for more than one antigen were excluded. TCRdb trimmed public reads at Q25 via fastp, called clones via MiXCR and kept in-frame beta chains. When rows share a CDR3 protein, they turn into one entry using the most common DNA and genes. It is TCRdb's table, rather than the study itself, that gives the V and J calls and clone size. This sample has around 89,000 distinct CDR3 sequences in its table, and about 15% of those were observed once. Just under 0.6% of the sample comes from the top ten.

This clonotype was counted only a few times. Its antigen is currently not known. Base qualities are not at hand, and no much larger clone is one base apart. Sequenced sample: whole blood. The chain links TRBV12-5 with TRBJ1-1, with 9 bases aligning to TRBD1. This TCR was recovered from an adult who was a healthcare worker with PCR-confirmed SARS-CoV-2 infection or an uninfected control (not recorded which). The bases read TGTGCTAGTGGTATGACAGGGGGAGCTTTCTTT. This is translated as CASGMTGGAFF.